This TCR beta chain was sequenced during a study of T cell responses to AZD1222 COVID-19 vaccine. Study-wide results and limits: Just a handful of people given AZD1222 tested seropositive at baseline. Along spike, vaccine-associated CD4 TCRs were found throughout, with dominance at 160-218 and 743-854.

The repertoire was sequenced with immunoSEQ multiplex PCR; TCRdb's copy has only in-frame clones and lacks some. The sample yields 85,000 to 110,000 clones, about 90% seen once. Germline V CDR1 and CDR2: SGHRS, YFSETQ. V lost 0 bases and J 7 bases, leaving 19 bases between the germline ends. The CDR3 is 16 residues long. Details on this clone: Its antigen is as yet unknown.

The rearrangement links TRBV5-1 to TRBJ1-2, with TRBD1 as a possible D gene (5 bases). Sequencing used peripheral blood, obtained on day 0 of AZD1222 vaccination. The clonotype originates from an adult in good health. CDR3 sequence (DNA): TGCGCCAGCAGCTTGGGGAGACCGGGACTGAAGATTGGCTACACCTTC. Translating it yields CASSLGRPGLKIGYTF.